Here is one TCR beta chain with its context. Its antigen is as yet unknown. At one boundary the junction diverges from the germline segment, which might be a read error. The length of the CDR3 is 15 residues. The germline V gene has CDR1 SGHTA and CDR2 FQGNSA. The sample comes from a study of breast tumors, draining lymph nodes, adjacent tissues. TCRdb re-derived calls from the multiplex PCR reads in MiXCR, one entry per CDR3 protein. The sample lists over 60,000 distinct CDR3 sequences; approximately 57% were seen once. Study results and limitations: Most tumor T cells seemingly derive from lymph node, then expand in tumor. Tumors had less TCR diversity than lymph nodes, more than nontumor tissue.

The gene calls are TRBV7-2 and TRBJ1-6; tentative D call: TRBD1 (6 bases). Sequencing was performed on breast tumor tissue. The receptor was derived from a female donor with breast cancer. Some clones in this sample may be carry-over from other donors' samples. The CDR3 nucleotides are TGTGCCAGGAGCTTAGCACAGGGATATAGTTCGCCCCTCCACTTT. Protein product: CARSLAQGYSSPLHF.